This T cell receptor beta chain is drawn from a study of T-cell reconstitution after alpha-beta-depleted transplantation in children. General study findings and limits: Newly produced T cells mostly accounted for T-cell counts and diversity one year post-transplant. Several hundred expanded graft clones reportedly supplied alpha-beta T cells about two months after transplant. The study traced high day-60 TCRbeta diversity in some patients to surviving recipient T cells and thymic progenitors.

Unique molecular identifiers tagged the TCRbeta library. One entry per CDR3 protein results from TCRdb running MiXCR on the PCR reads. The sample contains fewer than 550,000 distinct CDR3 sequences, about an eighth of which appear only once. The length of the CDR3 is 16 residues. V was pared by 0 bases and J by 9 bases, with 14 bases of the junction left unmatched. Germline V gene sequence: CDR1 SGHRS, CDR2 YFSETQ. Regarding this clonotype: The antigen is not known.

The sequence came from a female patient between 2 and 10 years old who had a stem cell transplant for aplastic anemia, so the T cells may come from the graft donor. The chain employs TRBV5-1 and TRBJ1-2, with TRBD1 matching over 7 bases. This specimen was PBMCs, mostly from graft donor cells, taken 180 days after TCRalphabeta/CD19-depleted stem cell transplant. The CDR3: CASSLVWCRDSLCYTF. As DNA, the CDR3 is TGCGCCAGCAGCTTGGTTTGGTGTCGGGACAGTCTTTGCTACACCTTC.